These 15 T cell receptor beta chains share one sample of origin, sequenced in a study of graft-versus-host responses after intestinal transplantation. Their antigens are not known. Libraries were prepared by immunoSEQ multiplex PCR; TCRdb keeps only in-frame clonotypes and omits some of them. The data show around 110,000 clones, 85% to 95% seen once. Source: unstimulated CD8+ T cells sorted from spleen or lymph node cells, taken before transplant. The receptor source for this set is a human donor who was the organ donor for an intestinal transplant.

This clone was seen a few times. The chain uses TRBV5-4 and TRBJ1-2, with TRBD1 as a possible D gene (5 bases). This CDR3 is built from 13 residues. The V gene lost 2 bases and the J gene lost 6 bases, with 11 bases spanning the gap. Germline V gene sequence: CDR1 SGHNT, CDR2 YYREEE (reference sequence). The CDR3 is CASSLIGGDGYTF. CDR3 nucleotides: TGTGCCAGCAGCTTAATTGGGGGGGATGGCTACACCTTC.

This chain links TRBV15 with TRBJ2-3, with 8 bases aligning to TRBD1. Trimming removed 4 bases from V and 0 bases from J; junction bases left unmatched: 6. Germline lookup yields CDR1 LNHNV and CDR2 YYDKDF (reference sequence). The CDR3 is 16 residues long. For the CDR3, the DNA is TGTGCCACCAGCAACAGGACAGGGCCTAGCACAGATACGCAGTATTTT. It codes for CATSNRTGPSTDTQYF.

This chain joins TRBV6-5 and TRBJ1-2, with a possible D match to TRBD1 (6 bases). V lost 5 bases and J lost 0, with 13 bases in between. Germline V gene sequence: CDR1 MNHEY, CDR2 SVGAGI. This CDR3 has 15 amino acids. The CDR3 sequence: CASSSHRVANYGYTF. CDR3 nucleotides: TGTGCCAGCAGTAGCCACAGGGTAGCTAACTATGGCTACACCTTC.

V and J are TRBV18 and TRBJ2-7; 10 bases align to TRBD2. Germline trimming cut 1 base from V and 4 bases from J; bases unmatched to any gene: 10. The germline CDR1 and CDR2 sequences are KGHSH and LQKENI. The CDR3 spans 17 residues. The CDR3 region has the DNA TGTGCCAGCTCACCACAGCGAGCAGCGGGAGGGGATTACGAGCAGTACTTC. This translates into CASSPQRAAGGDYEQYF.

V and J are TRBV12-2 and TRBJ2-3. TRBV12-2 is a pseudogene locus. The CDR3 has 15 residues. This CDR3 reads CASRARDPSTDTQYF. Written as DNA, the CDR3 is TGTGCAAGTCGCGCCCGGGACCCAAGCACAGATACGCAGTATTTT.

V gene TRBV11-2 combines with J gene TRBJ1-1, with D unresolved. Trimming stripped 5 bases from V and 2 bases from J, with 6 bases between. This CDR3 comprises 12 residues. Germline V gives CDR1 SGHAT, CDR2 FQNNGV. The CDR3 spells CASSHGNTEAFF. The CDR3 coding sequence is TGTGCCAGCAGCCACGGAAACACTGAAGCTTTCTTT.

The chain links TRBV6-1 to TRBJ2-1; TRBD2 matches 9 bases. J was trimmed by 7 bases and V by 6 bases; bases with no gene match: 10. Germline lookup yields CDR1 MNHNS and CDR2 SASEGT. The CDR3 totals 15 residues. The CDR3 reads CASSGLREGRNEQFF. The CDR3 coding sequence is TGTGCCAGCAGCGGGTTGCGGGAGGGCCGTAATGAGCAGTTCTTC.

In this sample, this clone turned up once. The rearrangement uses TRBV6-1 and TRBJ2-7; 9 bases align to TRBD1. The CDR3 spans 13 residues. CDR1 is MNHNS, CDR2 SASEGT, per germline. V lost 11 bases and J lost 2; bases outside the gene matches: 7. For the CDR3, the DNA is TGTGCCCGCGACAGGGGGAGACCCTACGAGCAGTACTTC. Its translation: CARDRGRPYEQYF.

The CDR3 region is CASSFWSSGSHNEQYF. The CDR3, as DNA: TGTGCCAGCAGTTTTTGGTCTAGCGGGAGTCACAACGAGCAGTACTTC. V usage is TRBV28 and J usage is TRBJ2-7; TRBD2 matches at 10 bases. Germline V CDR1 and CDR2: MDHEN, SYDVKM. The CDR3 spans 16 residues. The V segment lost 3 bases and the J segment 5 bases; nucleotides outside the gene matches: 10.

This chain uses TRBV28 with TRBJ2-4, with D possibly TRBD1 on 6 matching bases. The germline V gene encodes CDR1 MDHEN and CDR2 SYDVKM. The ends were cut back, 5 bases at V and 3 bases at J, with 14 bases in the middle. The CDR3 spans 15 residues. CDR3 sequence (DNA): TGTGCCAGCAGTCTCCCGGGACATATCAAAAACATTCAGTACTTC. Translating gives CASSLPGHIKNIQYF.

The chain couples TRBV9 to TRBJ1-2, with D tentatively TRBD1 (5 bases). Germline assignment: CDR1 SGDLS and CDR2 YYNGEE. Between the trimmed V and J ends, which lost 0 bases and 4 bases, there was a span of 10 bases. The CDR3 has 14 residues. DNA of the CDR3: TGTGCCAGCAGCGTAGCGGGGGGGACCTATGGCTACACCTTC. Protein: CASSVAGGTYGYTF.

The chain carries TRBV5-6 and TRBJ1-1, with D maybe TRBD1 (5 bases). With 6 bases removed from V and 5 bases from J, the gap between germline ends came to 17 bases. Germline V lookup: CDR1 SGHDT, CDR2 YYEEEE. The CDR3 is made up of 14 amino acids. As DNA, the CDR3 is TGTGCCAGCACCCTCTCATGGGGGGGGACTGAAGCTTTCTTT. Translating it yields CASTLSWGGTEAFF.

The chain links TRBV6-1 to TRBJ1-5; D ambiguous. Germline V gene sequence: CDR1 MNHNS, CDR2 SASEGT. The V end lost 6 bases, the J end lost 7 bases, and 13 bases lay between the germline ends. This CDR3 has 13 residues. The DNA of the CDR3 is TGTGCCAGCAGAGGACTCTTCGACCAGCCCCAGCATTTT. Its translation is CASRGLFDQPQHF.

The rearrangement joins TRBV6-5 to TRBJ1-5; D possibly corresponds to TRBD1 (6 bases). Germline-derived CDR1 and CDR2 are MNHEY and SVGAGI. Trimming removed 2 bases from V and 7 bases from J, with 12 bases in between. CDR3 length equals 14 residues. The DNA of the CDR3 is TGTGCCAGCAGTTACGGCAGGGGAGGACAGCCCCAGCATTTT. Protein sequence: CASSYGRGGQPQHF.

This chain connects TRBV4-1 to TRBJ2-7, with unresolved D. CDR3 size: 14 residues. Trimming removed 5 bases at V and 3 bases at J, with 14 bases between. Germline CDR1 is MGHRA and CDR2 is YSYEKL. For the CDR3, the DNA is TGCGCCAGCAGCAGAGATGAGCTTGTCTACGAGCAGTACTTC. Translating it yields CASSRDELVYEQYF.